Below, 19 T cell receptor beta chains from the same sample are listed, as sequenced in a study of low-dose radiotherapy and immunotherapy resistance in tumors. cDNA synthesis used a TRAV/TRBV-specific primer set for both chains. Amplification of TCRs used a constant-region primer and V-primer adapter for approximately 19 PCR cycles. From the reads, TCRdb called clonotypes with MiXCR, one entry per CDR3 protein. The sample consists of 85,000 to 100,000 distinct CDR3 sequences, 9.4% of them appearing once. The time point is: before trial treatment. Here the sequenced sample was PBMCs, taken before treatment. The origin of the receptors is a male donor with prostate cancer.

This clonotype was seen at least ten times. CDR3 DNA: TGTGCCAGCAGCTTGGGGGTTACTAGCGGGAGCACCGATGAGCAGTTCTTC. Translation: CASSLGVTSGSTDEQFF. This chain connects TRBV5-8 to TRBJ2-1; 11 bases are a match to TRBD2. The V and J ends lost 0 bases and 8 bases, in that order; junction bases with no gene match: 10. The CDR3 is made up of 17 amino acids. The germline CDR1 and CDR2 sequences are SGHTS and YDEGEE.

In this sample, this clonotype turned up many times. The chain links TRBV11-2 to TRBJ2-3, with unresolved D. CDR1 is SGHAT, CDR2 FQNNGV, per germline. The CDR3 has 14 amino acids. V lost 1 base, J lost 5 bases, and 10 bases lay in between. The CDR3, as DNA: TGTGCCAGCAGCTTAGGTGCTGTAGGAGATACGCAGTATTTT. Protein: CASSLGAVGDTQYF.

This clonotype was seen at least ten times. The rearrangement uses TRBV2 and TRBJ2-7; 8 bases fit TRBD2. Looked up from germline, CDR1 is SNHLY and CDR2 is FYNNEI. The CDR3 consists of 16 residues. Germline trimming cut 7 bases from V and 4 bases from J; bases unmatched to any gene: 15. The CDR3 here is CASMEEGPSGLYEQYF. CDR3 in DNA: TGTGCCAGCATGGAAGAGGGTCCTAGCGGGTTATACGAGCAGTACTTC. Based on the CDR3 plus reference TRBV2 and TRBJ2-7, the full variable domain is EPEVTQTPSHQVTQMGQEVILRCVPISNHLYFYWYRQILGQKVEFLVSFYNNEISEKSEIFDDQFSVERPDGSNFTLKIRSTKLEDSAMYFCASMEEGPSGLYEQYFGPGTRLTVT.

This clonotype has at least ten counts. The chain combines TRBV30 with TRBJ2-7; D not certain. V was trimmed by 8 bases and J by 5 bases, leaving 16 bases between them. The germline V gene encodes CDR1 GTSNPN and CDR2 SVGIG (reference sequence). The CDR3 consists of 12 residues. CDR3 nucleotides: TGTGCCCTCTACGACGCCGCCCACGAGCAGTACTTC. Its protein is CALYDAAHEQYF.

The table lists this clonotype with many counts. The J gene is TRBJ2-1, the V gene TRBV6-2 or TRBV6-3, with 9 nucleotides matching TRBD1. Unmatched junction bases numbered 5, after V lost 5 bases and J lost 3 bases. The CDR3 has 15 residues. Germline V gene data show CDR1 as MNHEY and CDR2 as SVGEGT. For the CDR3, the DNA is TGTGCCAGCAGTCACGGACAGGGGTACTACAATGAGCAGTTCTTC. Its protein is CASSHGQGYYNEQFF.

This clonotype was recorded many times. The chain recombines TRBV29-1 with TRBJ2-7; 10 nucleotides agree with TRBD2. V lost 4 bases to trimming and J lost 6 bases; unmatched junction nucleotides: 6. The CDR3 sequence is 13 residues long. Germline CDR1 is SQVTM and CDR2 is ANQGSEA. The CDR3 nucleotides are TGCAGCGTTGGGGGGACTAGCGCGGGCGAGCAGTACTTC. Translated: CSVGGTSAGEQYF.

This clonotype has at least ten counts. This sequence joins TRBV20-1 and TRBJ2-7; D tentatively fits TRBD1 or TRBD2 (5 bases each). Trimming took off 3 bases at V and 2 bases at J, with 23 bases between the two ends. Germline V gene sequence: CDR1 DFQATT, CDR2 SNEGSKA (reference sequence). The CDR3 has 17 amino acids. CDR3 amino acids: CSASRPVRDPHAYEQYF. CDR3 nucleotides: TGCAGTGCTAGCCGTCCGGTCCGGGACCCGCACGCCTACGAGCAGTACTTC.

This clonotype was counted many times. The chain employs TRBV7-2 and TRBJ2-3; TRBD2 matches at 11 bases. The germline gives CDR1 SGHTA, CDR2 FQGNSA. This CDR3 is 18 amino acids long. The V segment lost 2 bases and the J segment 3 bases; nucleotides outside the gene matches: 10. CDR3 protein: CASSLKFQASGRTDTQYF. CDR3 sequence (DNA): TGTGCCAGCAGCTTAAAATTCCAAGCTAGCGGGAGGACAGATACGCAGTATTTT.

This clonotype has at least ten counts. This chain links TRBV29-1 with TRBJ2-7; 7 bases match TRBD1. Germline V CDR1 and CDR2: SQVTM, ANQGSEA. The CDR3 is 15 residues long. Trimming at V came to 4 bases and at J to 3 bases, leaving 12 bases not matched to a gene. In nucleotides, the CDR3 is TGCAGCGTTGTTTGGGGGCAGGGGGAGATCTACGAGCAGTACTTC. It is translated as CSVVWGQGEIYEQYF.

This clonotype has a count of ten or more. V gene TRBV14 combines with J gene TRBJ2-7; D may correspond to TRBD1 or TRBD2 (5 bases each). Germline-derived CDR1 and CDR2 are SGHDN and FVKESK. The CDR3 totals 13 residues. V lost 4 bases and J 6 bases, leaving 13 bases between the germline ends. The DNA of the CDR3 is TGTGCCAGCAGCCGGCCGGGACCTTTCGAGCAGTACTTC. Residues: CASSRPGPFEQYF.

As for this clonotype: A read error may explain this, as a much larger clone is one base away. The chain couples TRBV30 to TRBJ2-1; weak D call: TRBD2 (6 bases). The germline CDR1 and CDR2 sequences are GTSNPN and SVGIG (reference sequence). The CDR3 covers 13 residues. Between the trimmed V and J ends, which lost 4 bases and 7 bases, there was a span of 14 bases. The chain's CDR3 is CAWNLGGTNEQFF. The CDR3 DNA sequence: TGTGCCTGGAACCTGGGGGGTACGAATGAGCAGTTCTTC.

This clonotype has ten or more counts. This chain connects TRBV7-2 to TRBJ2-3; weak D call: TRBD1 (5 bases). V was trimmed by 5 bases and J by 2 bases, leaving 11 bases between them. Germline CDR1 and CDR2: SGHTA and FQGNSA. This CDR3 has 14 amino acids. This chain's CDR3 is CASSQGLNTDTQYF. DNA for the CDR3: TGTGCCAGCAGCCAGGGCCTTAACACAGATACGCAGTATTTT.

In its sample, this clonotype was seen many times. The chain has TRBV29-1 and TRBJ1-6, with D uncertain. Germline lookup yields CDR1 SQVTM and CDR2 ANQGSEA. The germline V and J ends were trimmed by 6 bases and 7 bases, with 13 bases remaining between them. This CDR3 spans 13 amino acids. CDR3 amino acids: CSVIDGVNSPLHF. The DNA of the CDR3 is TGCAGCGTCATAGACGGAGTAAATTCACCCCTCCACTTT.

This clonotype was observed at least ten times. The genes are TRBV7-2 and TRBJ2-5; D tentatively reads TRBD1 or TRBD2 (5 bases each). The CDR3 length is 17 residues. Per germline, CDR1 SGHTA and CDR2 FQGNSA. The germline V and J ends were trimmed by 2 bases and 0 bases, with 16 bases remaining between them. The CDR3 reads CASSLWGPGLNQETQYF. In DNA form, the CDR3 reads TGTGCCAGCAGCTTATGGGGCCCGGGGCTTAACCAAGAGACCCAGTACTTC.

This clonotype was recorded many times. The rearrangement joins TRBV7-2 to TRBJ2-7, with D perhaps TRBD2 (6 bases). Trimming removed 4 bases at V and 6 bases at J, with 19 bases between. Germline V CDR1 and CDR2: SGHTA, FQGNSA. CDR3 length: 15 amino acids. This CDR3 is CASSSTGGSLSEQYF. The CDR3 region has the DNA TGTGCCAGCAGCTCGACCGGGGGTAGCCTCTCCGAGCAGTACTTC. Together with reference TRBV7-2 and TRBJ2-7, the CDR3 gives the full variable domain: GAGVSQSPSNKVTEKGKDVELRCDPISGHTALYWYRQSLGQGLEFLIYFQGNSAPDKSGLPSDRFSAERTGGSVSTLTIQRTQQEDSAVYLCASSSTGGSLSEQYFGPGTRLTVT.

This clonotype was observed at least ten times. Written as DNA, the CDR3 is TGCGCCAGCAGACTTAGCGGGACGAACACCGGGGAGCTGTTTTTT. Translating gives CASRLSGTNTGELFF. The chain employs TRBV5-1 and TRBJ2-2; the match to TRBD2 covers 8 bases. Germline loops: CDR1 SGHRS, CDR2 YFSETQ. The V gene end was trimmed by 5 bases and the J gene end by 0 bases; junction bases not matched to a gene: 3. There are 15 residues in the CDR3.

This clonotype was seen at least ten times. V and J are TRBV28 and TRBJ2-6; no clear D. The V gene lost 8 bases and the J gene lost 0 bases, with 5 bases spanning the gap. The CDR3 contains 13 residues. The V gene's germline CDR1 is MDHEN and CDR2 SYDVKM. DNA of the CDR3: TGTGCCAGCTTGGACTCTGGGGCCAACGTCCTGACTTTC. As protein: CASLDSGANVLTF.

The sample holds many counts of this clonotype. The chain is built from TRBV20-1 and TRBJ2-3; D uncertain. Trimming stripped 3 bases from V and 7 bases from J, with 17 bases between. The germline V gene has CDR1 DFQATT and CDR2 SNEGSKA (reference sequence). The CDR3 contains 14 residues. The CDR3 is CSASLRAADNTQYF. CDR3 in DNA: TGCAGTGCTAGCCTTAGGGCCGCCGACAATACGCAGTATTTT.

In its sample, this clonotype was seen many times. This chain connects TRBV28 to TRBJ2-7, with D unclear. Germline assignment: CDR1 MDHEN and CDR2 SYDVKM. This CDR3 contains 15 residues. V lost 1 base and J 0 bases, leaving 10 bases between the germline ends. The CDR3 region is CASSLSEVSSYEQYF. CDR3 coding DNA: TGTGCCAGCAGTTTATCTGAGGTCAGCTCCTACGAGCAGTACTTC. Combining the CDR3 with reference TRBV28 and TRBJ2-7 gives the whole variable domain DVKVTQSSRYLVKRTGEKVFLECVQDMDHENMFWYRQDPGLGLRLIYFSYDVKMKEKGDIPEGYSVSREKKERFSLILESASTNQTSMYLCASSLSEVSSYEQYFGPGTRLTVT.